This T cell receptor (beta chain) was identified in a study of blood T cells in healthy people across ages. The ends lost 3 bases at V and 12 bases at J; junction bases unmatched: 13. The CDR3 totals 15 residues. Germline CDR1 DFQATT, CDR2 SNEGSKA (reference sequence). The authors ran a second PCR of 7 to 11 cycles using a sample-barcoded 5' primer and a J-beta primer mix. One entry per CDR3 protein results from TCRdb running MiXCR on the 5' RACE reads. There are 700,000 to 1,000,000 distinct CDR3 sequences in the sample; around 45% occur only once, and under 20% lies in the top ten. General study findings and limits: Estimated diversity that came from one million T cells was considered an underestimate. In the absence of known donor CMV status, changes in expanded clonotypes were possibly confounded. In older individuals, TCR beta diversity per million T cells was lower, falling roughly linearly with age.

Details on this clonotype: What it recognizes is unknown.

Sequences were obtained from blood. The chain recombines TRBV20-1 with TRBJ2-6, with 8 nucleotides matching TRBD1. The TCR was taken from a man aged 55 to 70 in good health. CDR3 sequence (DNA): TGCAGTGCTAGTGCTACAGGGGGGCTATCCGGCGTCCTGACTTTC. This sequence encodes CSASATGGLSGVLTF.